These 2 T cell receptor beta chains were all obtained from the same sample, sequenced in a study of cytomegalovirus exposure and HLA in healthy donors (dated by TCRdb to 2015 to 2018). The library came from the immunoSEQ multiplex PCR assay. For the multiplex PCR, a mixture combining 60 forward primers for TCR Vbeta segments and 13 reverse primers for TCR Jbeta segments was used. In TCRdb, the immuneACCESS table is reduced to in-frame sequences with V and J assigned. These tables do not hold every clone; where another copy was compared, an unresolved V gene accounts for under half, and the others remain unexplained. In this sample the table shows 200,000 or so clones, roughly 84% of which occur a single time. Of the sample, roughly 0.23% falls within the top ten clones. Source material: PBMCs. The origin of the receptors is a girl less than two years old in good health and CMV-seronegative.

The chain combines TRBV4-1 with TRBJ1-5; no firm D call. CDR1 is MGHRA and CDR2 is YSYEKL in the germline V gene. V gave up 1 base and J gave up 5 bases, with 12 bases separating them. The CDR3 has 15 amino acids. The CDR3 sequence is CASSQGRGRDQPQHF. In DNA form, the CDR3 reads TGCGCCAGCAGCCAAGGGAGAGGGAGGGATCAGCCCCAGCATTTT.

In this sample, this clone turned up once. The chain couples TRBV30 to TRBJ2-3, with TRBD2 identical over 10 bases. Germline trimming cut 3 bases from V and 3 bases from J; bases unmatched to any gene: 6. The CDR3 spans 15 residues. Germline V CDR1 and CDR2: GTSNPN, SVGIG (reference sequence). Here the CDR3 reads CAWSPLAGVTDTQYF. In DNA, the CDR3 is TGTGCCTGGAGCCCTCTAGCGGGGGTTACAGATACGCAGTATTTT.